This T cell receptor (beta chain) was obtained from a study of beta chain features in type 1 diabetes. Study context: Sorted cells from all samples, numbering over 85,000,000, were examined.

This clone has more than one count but fewer than ten. Its specificity is not known. Each of the CD4+ naive, central memory, regulatory and stem cell-like memory populations was sorted via CD45RO/CCR7/CD25/CD127/CD95/CD27. General study points: Across all four CD4+ subsets, people with type 1 diabetes showed modestly shorter TCRB CDR3s. Fewer junction insertions and more nucleotide deletions appeared in type 1 diabetes patients.

Expressed TCRB transcripts got sequenced, as all isolated RNA was reverse transcribed. The repertoire was sequenced with immunoSEQ multiplex PCR; TCRdb's copy has only in-frame clones and lacks some. The sample lists about 230,000 clones, 9% to 10% occurring once. Germline loops: CDR1 MNHEY, CDR2 SMNVEV (reference sequence). V gave up 8 bases and J gave up 6 bases; unmatched junction bases: 22. There are 18 residues in the CDR3. The rearrangement joins TRBV27 to TRBJ2-5; 9 bases are shared with TRBD1. Specimen: naive CD4+ T cells from blood. This clonotype was sampled from a woman younger than 35 in good health. The CDR3 reads CASDNTEMGQGSSKTQYF. The CDR3 region has the DNA TGTGCCAGCGATAATACTGAAATGGGACAGGGATCTTCGAAGACCCAGTACTTC.